Included here is one TCR beta chain sequence, with context. This clonotype occurred many times. The antigen it binds to is not known. No base-level quality is on record; no much larger clone is a single base apart. These data originate in a study of molecular identifiers for immune sequencing clone quantification (dated by TCRdb to 2016 to 2019). For the wider study: In a replicate experiment, RNA from roughly 21,000 or 96,000 naive CD8 T cells was split into five aliquots, four of which were sequenced. This methods study used CD8 T cells to benchmark TCR RNA copy counting and molecular-identifier clustering-based TCR repertoire sequencing (MIDCIRS).

CDR1 and CDR2 (LGHNA, YSLEER) derive from the germline V gene. The CDR3 measures 15 amino acids from cysteine to phenylalanine. The CDR3 DNA has 45 bases and is translated from base 1. V lost 2 bases and J lost 0 bases; the stretch between them is 9 bases long. Library creation used PCR. The reads were generated on a NextSeq 500. Bulk TCR libraries were made following a previously described method, with the TCR primers given in Table S5. Total RNA was purified with the Qiagen AllPrep DNA/RNA kit. Before any analysis, reads coming from multiple sequencing runs of the same library were combined into one pool. On the study's bioinformatics: Only reads with exact TCR constant sequence were kept, trimmed to 150 nt, and grouped by their 12-nt molecular barcodes. Reads within each barcode group were sub-clustered using a 15% Levenshtein threshold, and quality-weighted consensus sequences were constructed for each RNA molecule. Non-functional sequences were excluded, and lower-count sequences lying one edit away from another sequence were also excluded. Based on fitting two negative binomial distributions, any barcode sub-cluster with under 20% of the maximum read count was discarded. TCRdb reanalyzed the raw reads on its own, using fastp at Q25 for trimming and MiXCR for clone calling, and kept in-frame beta chains. Each CDR3 protein appears once, grouped with its most common genes and DNA. These V and J calls rely on TCRdb rather than the paper's analysis. The sample data list approximately 680,000 distinct CDR3 sequences, and roughly 25% of these were observed just once. Clones ranked in the top ten supply about 0.84% of the sample.

What the authors observed across the whole study: Without barcode sub-clustering, chimeric consensus sequences inflated TCR diversity; chimeras reached as high as 47%. Modeling estimated 2.5 to 3 recovered TCR RNA copies per cell, compared with roughly 10 by digital PCR, which implies roughly 27% capture efficiency. Spiked-in Jurkat TCR RNA equivalent to a single cell was reported to be detectable even among one million naive CD8 T cells. Identical TCR molecules sharing a barcode could cause highly expanded clone sizes to be underestimated. The naive libraries included spiked-in Jurkat TCR RNA (around 10 copies' worth), and this RNA is not part of the donor repertoire. In CMV-specific effector cells, over 98% of molecules were held by clones above 20 RNA copies, whereas under 1% of molecules were held by such clones in naive cells.

Libraries of naive CD8 T cells were generated from about 19,000 to 1,100,000 sorted cells, with 10%, 30% or 50% of the purified RNA used. Naive CD8 T cells were FACS-sorted as CD8+CD4-CCR7+CD45RA+ on a BD FACSAria II into RLT Plus buffer. To test detection sensitivity, Jurkat RNA equivalent to approximately nine TCR copies was spiked into samples of about 19,000-1,000,000 naive CD8 T cells. CD8 T cells were enriched with RosetteSep CD8+ T Cell Enrichment Cocktail and Ficoll-Paque, followed by ACK red cell lysis. Recombination connected TRBV4-3 to TRBJ2-3, with the D gene call left open. This receptor was obtained from a human donor in good health. Some libraries in this study had Jurkat cell RNA spiked in. Sequencing was carried out using naive CD8+ T cells from blood, with Jurkat cell RNA spiked in. What this sample's cell subset or site label stands for: FACS-sorted CD8+CD4-CCR7+CD45RA+ naive T cells. CDR3 reads: CASSQNWQSTDTQYF. The base sequence is TGCGCCAGCAGCCAAAACTGGCAAAGCACAGATACGCAGTATTTT.